The source of this T cell receptor (beta chain) is a study of blood T cell repertoires in COVID-19. With regard to this clone: The identical CDR3 is also encoded by other nucleotide sequences in the sample.

The CDR3 is 13 amino acids. V lost 5 bases, J lost 2 bases, and 10 bases lay in between. Germline CDR1 MDHEN, CDR2 SYDVKM. Using immunoSEQ multiplex PCR, the repertoire was profiled, and TCRdb retains in-frame clones only, with some absent. This table has 200,000 to 250,000 clones, 90% to 95% appearing once. This chain uses TRBV28 with TRBJ2-7, with a tentative D call TRBD1 (6 bases). Sequencing was carried out using peripheral blood. The sequence was obtained from a man younger than 40 with acute or convalescent COVID-19. DNA of the CDR3: TGTGCCAGCAGTCTGGGACATACCTACGAGCAGTACTTC. This codes for CASSLGHTYEQYF.